These T cell receptor beta chains were read from a single sample in a study of siplizumab effects on memory and regulatory T cells. Assay: immunoSEQ multiplex PCR; the TCRdb copy retains only in-frame clones and omits some. Of over 80,000 clones listed, around 94% are singletons. The sample consisted of non-Treg CD4+ T cells sorted from blood. Receptors were obtained from a human donor in good health. Each CDR3 is given without its conserved first and last residue. The order of the fields is CDR3 length, V gene, J gene, CDR3 protein.

12	TRBV28	TRBJ2-2	ASRISTNTGELF
11	TRBV4-2	TRBJ2-7	ASSQGSGYEQY
11	TRBV5-1	TRBJ2-7	ASSPDGAYEQY
13	TRBV4-1	TRBJ1-5	ASSQDLVGNRPQH
12	TRBV9	TRBJ2-5	ASSMASSEETQY
10	TRBV7-8	TRBJ2-5	AIRGPQETQY
10	TRBV11-2	TRBJ1-2	ASSIRDVFYT
9	TRBV28	TRBJ1-6	ASWEGSALH
13	TRBV28	TRBJ2-7	ASSRDRALSYEQY
12	TRBV30	TRBJ2-3	AWSEHPPRDTQY